This TCR beta chain comes out of a study of shared clonotypes between healthy human individuals (TCRdb year 2020). In terms of the full investigation: A couple of women and a few men aged 18 to 49 years were included in the cohort. Per donor, three plates each were used for CD4 naive and CD4 memory, two for CD8 naive, and one for CD8 memory. The study deeply sequenced blood TCR repertoires of several healthy adults to estimate repertoire size and the extent of clonotype sharing between individuals. To increase sequencing depth and limit assay-specific biases, TCR repertoire library preparation and sequencing were carried out by different laboratories using diverse techniques. Each donor's leukapheresis produced roughly between roughly 0.85 and 9.5 billion PBMCs. General findings and caveats noted by the study authors: Because the study included only a small number of donors, the genetic and exposure-history diversity represented was limited. Naive subsets generally had larger estimated clonotype richness than memory subsets. Sampling was restricted to blood, and TCR repertoires in tissue are likely to differ from TCR repertoires in blood. Even with the large sequencing depth, rarefaction of the sorted-subset datasets indicated that sequencing was incomplete. Pairwise subsampling indicated that sequencing depth was expected to affect the degree of clonotype sharing among donors. Clonotypes shared by all four sorted-subset donors showed higher generation probabilities than non-shared clonotypes. Across four donors, approximately 5% of naive CD4, roughly 3.5% of naive CD8, under 2.5% of memory CD4, and 0.4% of memory CD8 clonotypes were shared.

V sheds 1 base and J sheds 0 bases, leaving 10 bases between their ends. The CDR3 has 16 amino acids, counting the end cysteine and phenylalanine. CDR3 DNA only is kept here, 48 bases in frame from base 1. The germline V gene gives CDR1 as SGHVS and CDR2 as FNYEAQ. The donors were healthy, HIV-negative adults with no recently reported acute infections or vaccinations. All donors were Caucasian adults living in Nashville, Tennessee, USA. Magnetic negative selection was used to enrich CD4+ T cells, after which naive cells were positively selected on CD45RA and the negative fraction became the memory subset. After blood collection by leukapheresis, PBMCs were isolated using Ficoll-Histopaque density gradient centrifugation and then cryopreserved in the vapor phase of liquid nitrogen. Purity and quantity of every magnetically sorted T cell population were checked by analytical flow cytometry. From each sorted fraction, genomic DNA was isolated and quantified by UV absorbance on a Nanodrop 2000c.

Using the deep immunoSEQ assay, multiplex PCR amplified TCR CDR3 regions from genomic DNA. For each cell subset, the extracted genomic DNA was distributed evenly across all wells of several immunoSEQ 96-well plates, and each plate served as one replicate. For sorted subsets, each replicate PCR was loaded with approximately 0.2 ug genomic DNA, equivalent to 30,000 or so T cell genomes. The purified libraries were quantified using a Qubit 3.0 fluorometer, sized with a Bioanalyzer 2100, and then quantified again using the KAPA Library Quantification kit. Every immunoSEQ 96-well plate was sequenced on a separate single-read 150-cycle Illumina NextSeq 550 flow cell. The paper's data handling went like this. Because the immunoSEQ output held only junctional sequences and lacked quality scores, the filtering could not match the filtering applied to full-length reads. Sequences were annotated with PyIR, a Python wrapper for IgBLAST v1.9, and V/J genes and CDR3 were assigned using IMGT germline references. Reads were filtered out if the reads had weak V/J assignments (E-value above 1e-6), no CDR3, stop codons, out-of-frame junctions, or ambiguous translated residues. V3J clonotypes were defined by identical inferred V gene, J gene, and CDR3 amino acid sequence. To compute the percentage overlap between repertoires, the number of shared unique clonotypes was divided by the size of the smaller repertoire. Three approaches were used to assess repertoire richness: RTK rarefaction, the Chao1 estimator, and Recon v2.1 estimates of unobserved clonotypes. Generation probabilities for all TCRbeta clonotypes obtained by the gDNA method from several donors were computed using OLGA. TCRdb took over this immuneACCESS table, retaining in-frame rearrangements with V and J assigned. Such tables are incomplete; in checked studies, under half of the missing clones stem from an unresolved V gene, and the remainder is unexplained. The V and J calls and clone size were taken over from that table, and D and trimming were inferred from the DNA. Recorded for this sample are 950,000 to 1,100,000 clones; more than 75% of them occurred a single time. The leading ten clones occupy 0.61% of the sample.

In the case of this clone: The specificity of this receptor is unknown. No base quality information exists; no much larger clone differs at one position.

Sequences were obtained from memory CD4+ T cells from PBMCs. The sample's cell subset or site label, in plain terms: CD45RA-negative fraction. The chain employs TRBV7-6 and TRBJ1-3; the D gene is not confidently resolved. The origin of this receptor is a man younger than 30 in good health. Some clones in this sample may be carry-over from other donors' samples. The sequenced DNA is TGTGCCAGCAGCTTAGGGGCTTTCCGCTCTGGAAACACCATATATTTT. Translated, this gives CASSLGAFRSGNTIYF.